This entry is about one TCR beta chain. The antigen this receptor binds is unknown. No base quality values were provided; no much bigger clone lies one nucleotide off. The donors were 40 or so Caucasian individuals from Russia, aged 6 to 90 years, who were systemically healthy. Around 10 milliliters of peripheral blood were drawn from each donor into EDTA-treated Vacutainer tubes. PBMCs were isolated by Ficoll-Paque density-gradient centrifugation, with at least 7 million obtained per sample. Total RNA was extracted from PBMCs with Trizol reagent, with at least 5.5 micrograms obtained per sample. Naive CD45RAhigh/CD27high T cell percentages were measured by flow cytometry on a PBMC aliquot from every donor. From the cysteine through the phenylalanine, the CDR3 covers 16 amino acids. Here the CDR3 DNA is all that survives: 48 bases in frame from base 1. As encoded in the germline V gene, CDR1 is MDHEN while CDR2 is SYDVKM. Ends trimmed: V by 4 bases, J by 2 bases; bases unmatched to a gene: 6.

The source of the sample is a study of blood T cells in healthy people across ages (dated by TCRdb to the mid-2010s). Describing the broader study: Template switching captured roughly one uniquely barcoded TCR beta cDNA molecule per two T cells in model experiments. Age-related changes in TCR beta repertoire diversity were measured in the study by deep sequencing normalized with unique cDNA molecular identifiers. The study analyzed two additional independent replicas of 1 million unique cDNA reads from the same blood draw for two donors, one aged 18 to 29 and one aged 80 or older. Donors of different ages were randomly distributed across sequencing lanes to avoid experimental bias. Donors were grouped into four age groups: young (average approximately 15 years), middle-aged (about 40), aged (approximately 67) and long-lived (just over 80). What the study reported, not specific to this receptor: Compared with the aged group, the long-lived group had more naive CD4+ T cells, fewer expanded clones and increased TCR diversity, a pattern suggesting age selection. Bulk unsorted PBMC profiling prevented conclusive comparison of naive and antigen-experienced compartments. Observed TCR beta diversity correlated strongly with the percentage of naive T cells measured by flow cytometry. As age increased, observed TCR beta diversity per million T cells dropped in a roughly linear way, and a significant reduction was already evident by age 40. Total diversity estimates from one million sequenced T cells were considered lower bounds and underestimates. Because donor CMV infection status was unknown, age-related changes in expanded clonotypes were potentially confounded.

Receptor amplification or capture employed 5' RACE. The run used an Illumina HiSeq 2500. A second about 6 to 11 cycle PCR used a sample-barcoded 5' primer and a J-beta primer mix. Each TCR beta cDNA molecule received a unique molecular identifier from a template-switch 5' adaptor carrying 12 random nucleotides. At least 3 million CDR3-containing paired-end reads were obtained from each sample. First-strand cDNA was synthesized from all RNA with the Mint cDNA synthesis kit, primed by a TRBC-specific oligonucleotide. All cDNA was treated with uracil-DNA glycosylase and then went through a first 18-cycle PCR with the universal primers M1SS and BC2_uni_R. The paper's data handling went like this. Normalization of each sample was performed by random selection of 1 million high-quality reads, each carrying a distinct molecular identifier. Instead of being binned into consensus sequences, reads with shared molecular identifiers were discarded. MiTCR, with a Q25 quality threshold and the strictest error-elimination algorithm, was used for CDR3 identification, clonotype clustering and error correction. A nonparametric unseen species model with Euler transformation was used to estimate a lower bound on total TCR beta diversity. TCRdb itself trimmed the public reads at Q25 with fastp, ran MiXCR and retained productive beta chains. Rows matching on CDR3 protein sequence are summarized as one entry with the most common DNA and genes. The authors' filters were not applied to this entry. For this sample there are over a million distinct CDR3 sequences; 40% to 50% appear just once. The top ten constitute 18% of the sample.

The V gene is TRBV28 and the J gene is TRBJ2-1, with 9 bases in between that match TRBD2. This TCR came from an older woman in good health. Sequenced material: blood. Here is the DNA: TGTGCCAGCAGTTCCAGCGGGAGGCGGACCTACAATGAGCAGTTCTTC. Translated, this gives CASSSSGRRTYNEQFF.